This TCR beta chain comes out of a study of TIL therapy for anti-PD-1-resistant metastatic lung cancer. Study details: Half of patients were current or former smokers.

Germline V gene sequence: CDR1 MDHEN, CDR2 SYDVKM. This CDR3 region has 15 residues. The V gene lost 1 base and the J gene lost 6 bases, with 12 bases spanning the gap. Documented time point: pre-treatment sample, taken before nivolumab and TIL therapy. Patients were adults with stage 4 NSCLC. The libraries were made with immunoSEQ v3. Sequenced by immunoSEQ multiplex PCR; TCRdb stores in-frame clones only, minus some. The table lists tens of thousands of clones, about 69% of them singletons, with 6% to 7% in the top ten. The clonotype was recovered from a person aged 25 to 80 with non-small cell lung cancer. This chain joins TRBV28 and TRBJ1-4; D remains unclear. Sequences were derived from blood, sampled at baseline. In DNA form, the CDR3 reads TGTGCCAGCAGTTTATTTTCTGCGGTAGATGAAAAACTGTTTTTT. It encodes CASSLFSAVDEKLFF.